The T cell receptor beta chain described here comes from a study of T cell responses to AZD1222 COVID-19 vaccine. Comment on this clone: Antigen unknown.

CDR3 size: 15 residues. Germline V CDR1 and CDR2: LGHDT, YNNKEL (reference sequence). Trimming took off 1 base at V and 0 bases at J, with 7 bases between the two ends. Study-level results: Regions 160-218 and 743-854 dominated among vaccine-associated CD4 TCRs spanning spike. As reported, nearly half of all spike-specific TCRs target variant regions that are unmutated. When two AZD1222 doses had been given, Spike-specific TCR breadth and depth rose. Seropositive AZD1222 recipients at baseline numbered only five or six.

Measured with immunoSEQ multiplex PCR; TCRdb has only the in-frame clones, and not every one. The sample contains about 79,000 clones, 92% of which appear only once. The sequence was collected from an adult in good health. V is TRBV3-1 (or the pseudogene TRBV3-2) and J is TRBJ1-3; unclear D gene. The input for sequencing was peripheral blood, taken on day 0 of MenACWY control vaccination. The CDR3 region is CASSQGVYSGNTIYF. The DNA of the CDR3 is TGTGCCAGCAGCCAAGGGGTGTACTCTGGAAACACCATATATTTT.